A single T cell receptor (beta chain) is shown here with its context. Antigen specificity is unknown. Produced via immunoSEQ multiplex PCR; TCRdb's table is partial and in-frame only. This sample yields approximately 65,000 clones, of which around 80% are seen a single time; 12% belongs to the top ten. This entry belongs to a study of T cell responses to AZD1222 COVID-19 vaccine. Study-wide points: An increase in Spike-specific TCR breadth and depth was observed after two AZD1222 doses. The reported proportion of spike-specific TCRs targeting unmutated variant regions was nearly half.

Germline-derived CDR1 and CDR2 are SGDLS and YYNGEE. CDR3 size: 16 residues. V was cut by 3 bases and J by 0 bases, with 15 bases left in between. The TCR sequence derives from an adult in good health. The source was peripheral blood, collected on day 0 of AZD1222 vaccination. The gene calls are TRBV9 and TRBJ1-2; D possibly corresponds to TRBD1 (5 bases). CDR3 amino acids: CASSAKPGLANYGYTF. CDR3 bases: TGTGCCAGCAGCGCAAAACCAGGGTTAGCTAACTATGGCTACACCTTC.